Listed here are 23 T cell receptor beta chains from one sample, sequenced in a study of blood T cell repertoires in COVID-19. The assay was immunoSEQ multiplex PCR, and TCRdb's table has in-frame clones only and misses some. The data show fewer than 95,000 clones, 80% to 90% seen once. The specimen sequenced was peripheral blood. The source is a man aged 45-60 years with acute or convalescent COVID-19.

The rearrangement links TRBV19 to TRBJ1-2; D is undetermined. V lost 4 bases and J 0 bases, leaving 6 bases between the germline ends. CDR3 length: 13 amino acids. Germline-derived CDR1 and CDR2 are LNHDA and SQIVND (reference sequence). The CDR3 is CASSRAANYGYTF. CDR3 DNA: TGTGCCAGTAGTAGAGCGGCTAACTATGGCTACACCTTC.

The chain is built from TRBV6-1 and TRBJ1-2; D ambiguous. The germline CDR1 and CDR2 sequences are MNHNS and SASEGT. The germline V and J ends were trimmed by 0 bases and 8 bases, with 22 bases remaining between them. The CDR3 runs 17 residues. In DNA form, the CDR3 reads TGTGCCAGCAGTGAAGCCGTCAGTGGGCCACTCGGCCCCGGCTACACCTTC. It is translated as CASSEAVSGPLGPGYTF.

The rearrangement joins TRBV5-4 to TRBJ2-1, with TRBD2 identical over 7 bases. The CDR3 is 15 amino acids. V was pared by 0 bases and J by 2 bases, with 2 bases of the junction left unmatched. Germline loops: CDR1 SGHNT, CDR2 YYREEE (reference sequence). The CDR3 DNA follows: TGTGCCAGCAGCTTGGAAGCGGGGACCTACAATGAGCAGTTCTTC. Protein: CASSLEAGTYNEQFF.

The CDR3 here is CASRQGGANTEAFF. CDR3 nucleotide sequence: TGTGCCAGCAGGCAGGGAGGGGCGAACACTGAAGCTTTCTTT. The chain has TRBV6-6 and TRBJ1-1, with a weak D call TRBD1 (5 bases). The CDR3 covers 14 residues. The germline V gene encodes CDR1 MNHNY and CDR2 SVGAGI (reference sequence). The V end was cut by 6 bases, the J end by 1 base, with 12 bases between.

This clone was found a few times. V and J are TRBV21-1 and TRBJ1-5; the DNA was not used to check the table's D call, TRBD1. TRBV21-1 is tagged as a pseudogene. The CDR3 loop spans 17 amino acids. CDR3 protein: CASSKVEGGPPNQPQHF. The CDR3 DNA sequence: TGTGCCAGCAGCAAAGTTGAAGGGGGCCCGCCCAATCAGCCCCAGCATTTT.

The chain joins TRBV5-1 to TRBJ2-5; 8 bases map to TRBD2. There are 15 residues in the CDR3. V gave up 1 base and J gave up 5 bases; unmatched junction bases: 7. The germline CDR1 and CDR2 sequences are SGHRS and YFSETQ. This CDR3 is CASSLTGGPGETQYF. For the CDR3, the DNA is TGCGCCAGCAGCTTGACGGGGGGGCCGGGGGAGACCCAGTACTTC.

V gene TRBV19 combines with J gene TRBJ2-1; TRBD1 aligns across 8 bases. V lost 5 bases to trimming and J lost 1 base; unmatched junction nucleotides: 1. CDR3 size: 14 residues. The germline V gene encodes CDR1 LNHDA and CDR2 SQIVND (reference sequence). The CDR3 loop reads CASSRQGSYNEQFF. The CDR3 DNA is TGTGCCAGTAGTCGACAGGGGTCCTACAATGAGCAGTTCTTC.

The chain has TRBV2 and TRBJ1-1; D remains unclear. CDR1 is SNHLY, CDR2 FYNNEI, per germline. The CDR3 length is 11 residues. CDR3 protein: CAEGSGTEAFF. The CDR3, as DNA: TGTGCAGAAGGAAGCGGCACTGAAGCTTTCTTT.

The V call is TRBV11-2, the J call TRBJ1-3; D is unclear. Trimming removed 1 base from V and 3 bases from J, with 4 bases in between. The CDR3 contains 13 residues. Germline lookup yields CDR1 SGHAT and CDR2 FQNNGV. In nucleotides, the CDR3 is TGTGCCAGCAGCTTAGCGGGTGGAAACACCATATATTTT. It specifies CASSLAGGNTIYF. Full variable domain (rest looked up from reference TRBV11-2 and TRBJ1-3): EAGVAQSPRYKIIEKRQSVAFWCNPISGHATLYWYQQILGQGPKLLIQFQNNGVVDDSQLPKDRFSAERLKGVDSTLKIQPAKLEDSAVYLCASSLAGGNTIYFGEGSWLTVV.

The chain employs TRBV5-1 and TRBJ1-1; 10 bases fit TRBD1. The germline CDR1 and CDR2 sequences are SGHRS and YFSETQ. V shed 3 bases and J 5 bases; nucleotides not matched to a gene: 13. CDR3 length: 17 residues. This CDR3 reads CASSYDRGLVGVTEAFF. The CDR3 nucleotides read TGCGCCAGCAGCTATGACAGGGGGCTGGTTGGGGTGACTGAAGCTTTCTTT.

A single count supports this clone. The chain links TRBV29-1 to TRBJ2-1; TRBD1 matches 11 bases. There are 18 residues in the CDR3. Per the germline V gene, CDR1 is SQVTM and CDR2 is ANQGSEA. With 2 bases clipped from V and 5 bases from J, the junction kept 14 bases outside the gene matches. DNA for the CDR3: TGCAGCGTTGAAACGGACAGGGGGCTCCAAAACTTGCACAATGAGCAGTTCTTC. Protein sequence: CSVETDRGLQNLHNEQFF.

The rearrangement uses TRBV24-1 and TRBJ2-3; TRBD2 matches 9 bases. Per the germline V gene, CDR1 is KGHDR and CDR2 is SFDVKD. There are 15 residues in the CDR3. J was trimmed by 0 bases and V by 6 bases; bases with no gene match: 3. CDR3 sequence reads: CATSSGGSSTDTQYF. In DNA form, the CDR3 reads TGTGCCACCAGTAGCGGGGGGTCTAGCACAGATACGCAGTATTTT.

V is TRBV4-1 and J is TRBJ1-2; D is ambiguous. Germline V lookup: CDR1 MGHRA, CDR2 YSYEKL. Trimming took 0 bases from V and 7 from J, leaving 9 bases between them. CDR3 length: 13 amino acids. In nucleotides, the CDR3 is TGCGCCAGCAGCCAAGATCCGGGAGCTGGCTACACCTTC. Translating gives CASSQDPGAGYTF.

The chain couples TRBV5-4 to TRBJ1-2, with TRBD1 as a possible D gene (5 bases). Trimming stripped 2 bases from V and 0 bases from J, with 11 bases between. CDR1 and CDR2 from the germline V gene are SGHNT and YYREEE (reference sequence). This CDR3 region has 15 residues. Here the CDR3 reads CASSLRGRANYGYTF. The CDR3 coding sequence is TGTGCCAGCAGCTTAAGAGGCAGGGCTAACTATGGCTACACCTTC.

This clone has a handful of counts. The chain couples TRBV6-1 to TRBJ1-5; D is perhaps TRBD1 (5 bases). The CDR3 has 15 residues. CDR1 and CDR2 from the germline V gene are MNHNS and SASEGT. V was shortened by 1 base and J by 4 bases, with 11 bases between the two germline ends. Here the CDR3 DNA reads TGTGCCAGCAGTGAAGGTCTTGGGGCTAATCAGCCCCAGCATTTT. This sequence encodes CASSEGLGANQPQHF.

The chain links TRBV10-3 to TRBJ1-5; D is possibly TRBD1 (5 bases). The CDR3 contains 13 residues. CDR1 and CDR2 (germline): ENHRY, SYGVKD. V was trimmed by 2 bases and J by 6 bases, leaving 8 bases between them. For the CDR3, the DNA is TGTGCCATCAGTGAGCAGGGTGGTCAGCCCCAGCATTTT. Its protein is CAISEQGGQPQHF.

CDR3 amino acids: CASSISLNTGELFF. CDR3 in DNA: TGTGCCAGTAGTATATCCTTGAACACCGGGGAGCTGTTTTTT. J is TRBJ2-2 and V is TRBV19, with D unclear. There are 14 residues in the CDR3. Trimming removed 2 bases at V and 1 base at J, with 5 bases between. Germline lookup yields CDR1 LNHDA and CDR2 SQIVND (reference sequence).

The chain uses TRBV19 and TRBJ1-4; 9 bases align to TRBD1. CDR3 length: 16 residues. The J segment lost 7 bases and the V segment lost 5 bases, leaving 11 bases of the junction unmatched. The germline V gene encodes CDR1 LNHDA and CDR2 SQIVND (reference sequence). For the CDR3, the DNA is TGTGCCAGTAGTGACACGGGACAGGGCTTGGTTGAAAAACTGTTTTTT. It codes for CASSDTGQGLVEKLFF. Based on the CDR3 plus reference TRBV19 and TRBJ1-4, the full variable domain is DGGITQSPKYLFRKEGQNVTLSCEQNLNHDAMYWYRQDPGQGLRLIYYSQIVNDFQKGDIAEGYSVSREKKESFPLTVTSAQKNPTAFYLCASSDTGQGLVEKLFFGSGTQLSVL.

This rearrangement joins TRBV5-1 to TRBJ2-1, with 7 bases matching TRBD1. Germline V gives CDR1 SGHRS, CDR2 YFSETQ. The CDR3 has 14 amino acids. After removal of 4 bases from V and 5 bases from J, the junction contained 6 bases not matched to a gene. For the CDR3, the DNA is TGCGCCAGCAGCGCGTCGGGACAGAACAATGAGCAGTTCTTC. Translated: CASSASGQNNEQFF.

The CDR3 DNA reads TGTGCAAGTCGCTTAAAGGAGCGGGCTTCCTACGAGCAGTACTTC. It is translated as CASRLKERASYEQYF. This sequence joins TRBV12-2 and TRBJ2-7; the DNA was not compared with TRBD2, the D call given in the table. TRBV12-2 is deemed a pseudogene. CDR3 length: 15 amino acids.

This chain connects TRBV6-5 to TRBJ1-2, with 12 bases lining up with TRBD1. V lost 6 bases to trimming and J lost 11 bases; unmatched junction nucleotides: 7. CDR3 length: 13 residues. Germline CDR1 and CDR2: MNHEY and SVGAGI. CDR3 sequence reads: CASRRGQGARYTF. CDR3 bases: TGTGCCAGCAGGCGGGGACAGGGGGCGCGGTACACCTTC.

The gene calls are TRBV18 and TRBJ1-4; unclear D gene. The CDR3 runs to 14 residues. Trimming shortened V by 2 bases and J by 13 bases, and 17 bases separated the two germline ends. Germline lookup yields CDR1 KGHSH and CDR2 LQKENI. The CDR3 sequence: CASSPFTPEDGLFF. CDR3 nucleotide sequence: TGTGCCAGCTCACCATTCACCCCGGAGGACGGACTGTTTTTT.

The V gene is TRBV4-1, the J gene TRBJ1-2, with 10 bases identical to TRBD1. CDR3 length: 17 residues. The germline CDR1 and CDR2 sequences are MGHRA and YSYEKL. The J segment lost 0 bases and the V segment lost 4 bases, leaving 8 bases of the junction unmatched. The CDR3 protein is CASSPGTGALANYGYTF. CDR3 nucleotide sequence: TGCGCCAGCAGCCCCGGGACAGGGGCCTTAGCTAACTATGGCTACACCTTC.